These 16 T cell receptor beta chains were sequenced from one sample in a study of beta chain features in type 1 diabetes. Study-level points and caveats: Within each of all four CD4+ subsets, Type 1 diabetes patients had TCRB CDR3s that were moderately but significantly shorter.

No antigen is known for these receptors. All of the isolated RNA was reverse transcribed, so expressed TCRB transcripts were sequenced. Using immunoSEQ multiplex PCR, the repertoire was profiled, and TCRdb retains in-frame clones only, with some absent. This table holds around 70,000 clones, almost 50% found once. Sequenced material: central memory CD4+ T cells from blood. These receptors were taken from a man younger than 40 with type 1 diabetes.

This clone was counted a few times. The genes are TRBV5-1 and TRBJ1-1; maybe TRBD1 (5 bases). Trimming stripped 1 base from V and 3 bases from J, with 10 bases between. This CDR3 region has 14 residues. Germline V gene sequence: CDR1 SGHRS, CDR2 YFSETQ. In DNA, the CDR3 is TGCGCCAGCAGCTTGCGTACAGGCGACACTGAAGCTTTCTTT. Protein product: CASSLRTGDTEAFF. Looking up the rest from reference TRBV5-1 and TRBJ1-1 gives the full variable domain: KAGVTQTPRYLIKTRGQQVTLSCSPISGHRSVSWYQQTPGQGLQFLFEYFSETQRNKGNFPGRFSGRQFSNSRSEMNVSTLELGDSALYLCASSLRTGDTEAFFGQGTRLTVV.

The chain uses TRBV19 and TRBJ1-5; possible D gene TRBD1, 5 bases. V lost 5 bases and J lost 4, with 12 bases in between. Germline CDR1 LNHDA, CDR2 SQIVND (reference sequence). The CDR3 extends over 14 amino acids. The CDR3 DNA reads as TGTGCCAGTAGTCTTGTAGGGGAAAATCAGCCCCAGCATTTT. Protein product: CASSLVGENQPQHF. The whole variable domain, filled in from reference TRBV19 and TRBJ1-5, reads DGGITQSPKYLFRKEGQNVTLSCEQNLNHDAMYWYRQDPGQGLRLIYYSQIVNDFQKGDIAEGYSVSREKKESFPLTVTSAQKNPTAFYLCASSLVGENQPQHFGDGTRLSIL.

V gene TRBV10-3 combines with J gene TRBJ2-3, with D uncertain. The germline V gene encodes CDR1 ENHRY and CDR2 SYGVKD. The ends were cut back, 4 bases at V and 3 bases at J, with 8 bases in the middle. The CDR3 covers 13 residues. The CDR3 sequence is CAISAPLTDTQYF. The CDR3 coding sequence is TGTGCCATCAGTGCACCACTGACAGATACGCAGTATTTT.

This clone has just a few counts. The rearrangement links TRBV30 to TRBJ1-2; unclear D gene. V dropped 2 bases and J dropped 2 bases, with 9 bases sitting between them. The germline gives CDR1 GTSNPN, CDR2 SVGIG (reference sequence). The CDR3 is made up of 13 amino acids. The CDR3 nucleotides are TGTGCCTGGAGTACGGGGTCCAACTATGGCTACACCTTC. This codes for CAWSTGSNYGYTF.

J is TRBJ1-5 and V is TRBV2; perhaps TRBD1 as D (5 bases). The CDR3 consists of 15 residues. Trimming removed 4 bases at V and 4 bases at J, with 14 bases between. CDR1 SNHLY and CDR2 FYNNEI come from the germline V gene. CDR3 nucleotide sequence: TGTGCCAGCAGTGTTCGGCAGGGAAGGAATCAGCCCCAGCATTTT. It yields the protein CASSVRQGRNQPQHF.

This chain links TRBV4-1 with TRBJ2-5; TRBD2 agrees at 11 bases. The V gene's germline CDR1 is MGHRA and CDR2 YSYEKL. CDR3 length: 15 residues. J lost 4 bases, V lost 1 base, and 2 bases had no gene match. CDR3 in amino acids: CASSQASGRLETQYF. In DNA, the CDR3 is TGCGCCAGCAGCCAAGCTAGCGGGAGGTTAGAGACCCAGTACTTC.

The rearrangement joins TRBV5-1 to TRBJ2-5, with 12 bases fitting TRBD2. With V trimmed by 3 bases and J by 4 bases, 7 bases remained unmatched. The CDR3 is made up of 16 amino acids. Germline V CDR1 and CDR2: SGHRS, YFSETQ. The CDR3 protein is CASSSQTSGSGETQYF. CDR3 sequence (DNA): TGCGCCAGCAGCTCCCAGACTAGCGGGAGTGGAGAGACCCAGTACTTC. Based on the CDR3 plus reference TRBV5-1 and TRBJ2-5, the full variable domain is KAGVTQTPRYLIKTRGQQVTLSCSPISGHRSVSWYQQTPGQGLQFLFEYFSETQRNKGNFPGRFSGRQFSNSRSEMNVSTLELGDSALYLCASSSQTSGSGETQYFGPGTRLLVL.

The rearrangement joins TRBV5-1 to TRBJ1-4; D ambiguous. The V end lost 0 bases, the J end lost 4 bases, and 13 bases lay between the germline ends. This CDR3 has 16 amino acids. The germline gives CDR1 SGHRS, CDR2 YFSETQ. CDR3 nucleotide sequence: TGCGCCAGCAGCTTGGATCCCGAACTCTATAATGAAAAACTGTTTTTT. This gives the protein CASSLDPELYNEKLFF.

V usage is TRBV5-1 and J usage is TRBJ2-7, with TRBD2 matching 8 bases. Germline-derived CDR1 and CDR2 are SGHRS and YFSETQ. The V gene end was trimmed by 1 base and the J gene end by 1 base; junction bases not matched to a gene: 4. The CDR3 is 15 residues long. The CDR3 here is CASSLYTSGSYEQYF. The CDR3, as DNA: TGCGCCAGCAGCTTGTACACTAGCGGTTCCTACGAGCAGTACTTC.

The chain combines TRBV7-9 with TRBJ2-7; D possibly corresponds to TRBD1 (6 bases). Germline assignment: CDR1 SEHNR and CDR2 FQNEAQ (reference sequence). The CDR3 totals 14 residues. V dropped 3 bases and J dropped 4 bases, with 13 bases sitting between them. CDR3 amino acids: CASSFNRVPYEQYF. The CDR3 nucleotides are TGTGCCAGCAGCTTCAACAGGGTCCCTTACGAGCAGTACTTC.

This clone was detected a few times. The J gene is TRBJ2-7, the V gene TRBV29-1, with 10 bases identical to TRBD2. Trimming cost V 8 bases and J 5 bases; bases outside gene matches: 9. The CDR3 spans 13 residues. Germline CDR1 SQVTM, CDR2 ANQGSEA. The CDR3 bases are TGCAGCATAACCGGGACTAGCGTCAACGAGCAGTACTTC. This codes for CSITGTSVNEQYF.

The J gene is TRBJ2-2, the V gene TRBV5-4, with TRBD2 matching 12 bases. CDR1 and CDR2 (germline): SGHNT, YYREEE (reference sequence). The CDR3 extends over 17 amino acids. J lost 5 bases, V lost 0 bases, and 5 bases had no gene match. Written as DNA, the CDR3 is TGTGCCAGCAGCTTGGGCGGACTAGCGGGGTCAACCGGGGAGCTGTTTTTT. This sequence encodes CASSLGGLAGSTGELFF.

The chain has TRBV18 and TRBJ2-5, with D tentatively TRBD1 (7 bases). This CDR3 comprises 15 residues. From germline, CDR1 is KGHSH and CDR2 LQKENI. The V gene lost 3 bases and the J gene lost 5 bases, with 16 bases spanning the gap. The CDR3 here is CASSPAKTGRETQYF. In DNA, the CDR3 is TGTGCCAGCTCACCGGCCAAGACAGGGAGGGAGACCCAGTACTTC. Combining the CDR3 with reference TRBV18 and TRBJ2-5 gives the whole variable domain NAGVMQNPRHLVRRRGQEARLRCSPMKGHSHVYWYRQLPEEGLKFMVYLQKENIIDESGMPKERFSAEFPKEGPSILRIQQVVRGDSAAYFCASSPAKTGRETQYFGPGTRLLVL.

The CDR3 DNA reads as TGCAGCGTTGTGCGGGGGAGTCCCTACGAGCAGTACTTC. Its protein product is CSVVRGSPYEQYF. This chain joins TRBV29-1 and TRBJ2-7; 7 bases line up with TRBD2. Germline assignment: CDR1 SQVTM and CDR2 ANQGSEA. J lost 2 bases, V lost 4 bases, and 5 bases had no gene match. The CDR3 covers 13 residues.

This clone was picked up a small number of times. V gene TRBV5-6 combines with J gene TRBJ1-1; the D is unclear. CDR3 length: 13 residues. The germline V and J ends were trimmed by 5 bases and 1 base, with 9 bases remaining between them. Germline lookup yields CDR1 SGHDT and CDR2 YYEEEE. The CDR3 is CASSQGENTEAFF. For the CDR3, the DNA is TGTGCCAGCAGTCAAGGAGAGAACACTGAAGCTTTCTTT.

The V and J genes are TRBV9 and TRBJ2-1, with TRBD2 identical over 7 bases. The germline CDR1 and CDR2 sequences are SGDLS and YYNGEE. Trimming at V came to 4 bases and at J to 2 bases, leaving 9 bases not matched to a gene. The CDR3 is made up of 16 amino acids. The CDR3 region has the DNA TGTGCCAGCAGCTCCTTAGCGGGCAAAACCTACAATGAGCAGTTCTTC. This sequence encodes CASSSLAGKTYNEQFF.